What follows describes a single T cell receptor (beta chain). No antigen is known for it. Based on CD45RO/CCR7/CD25/CD127/CD95/CD27, CD4+ regulatory, stem cell-like memory, naive and central memory cells were sorted. CDR1 and CDR2 from the germline V gene are LGHNA and YNFKEQ. V was cut by 4 bases and J by 1 base, with 13 bases left in between. The CDR3 sequence is 15 residues long. This entry is derived from a study of beta chain features in type 1 diabetes. Overall study: Researchers looked at some 99 million sorted cells across all samples. The study, taken as a whole, reports: PCR might show a preference for shorter templates, equally across patients and controls. All four CD4+ subsets from Type 1 diabetes patients carried moderately but significantly shorter TCRB CDR3s.

cDNA synthesis used the whole RNA isolate, giving expressed TCRB sequences. Here immunoSEQ multiplex PCR was the method, and the copy in TCRdb shows in-frame clones only, minus some. The profile shows more than 550,000 clones, around an eighth of them singletons. The TCR sequence derives from a man aged 18 to 29 with type 1 diabetes. The sample consisted of naive CD4+ T cells from blood. The rearrangement links TRBV4-2 to TRBJ1-2; D unclear. CDR3 sequence (DNA): TGTGCCAGCAGCCCAAGTCTGGGATTTAACTATGGCTACACCTTC. Protein product: CASSPSLGFNYGYTF.